Below are 2 T cell receptor beta chains sequenced from a single sample in a study of technical replicates of blood from a few donors. The assay was immunoSEQ multiplex PCR, and TCRdb's table has in-frame clones only and misses some. The sample lists roughly 100,000 clones, approximately 96% seen once, with approximately 0.2% in the top ten. Specimen: T cells isolated from PBMCs. These TCRs come from a human donor in good health.

The rearrangement links TRBV6-1 to TRBJ2-1; 9 nucleotides agree with TRBD1. The junction had 3 bases not matched to a gene; V was cut back by 7 bases and J by 5 bases. The CDR3 covers 13 residues. CDR1 and CDR2 (germline): MNHNS, SASEGT. The CDR3 DNA sequence: TGTGCCAGCACCGGGACAGGGCACAATGAGCAGTTCTTC. Encoded protein: CASTGTGHNEQFF.

The gene calls are TRBV5-1 and TRBJ2-7; D is perhaps TRBD2 (6 bases). The CDR3 spans 15 residues. The germline gives CDR1 SGHRS, CDR2 YFSETQ. Trimming stripped 4 bases from V and 6 bases from J, with 20 bases between. The DNA of the CDR3 is TGCGCCAGCAGCCCCGGGGGACGACGTTGGGGCGAGCAGTACTTC. Its protein product is CASSPGGRRWGEQYF.